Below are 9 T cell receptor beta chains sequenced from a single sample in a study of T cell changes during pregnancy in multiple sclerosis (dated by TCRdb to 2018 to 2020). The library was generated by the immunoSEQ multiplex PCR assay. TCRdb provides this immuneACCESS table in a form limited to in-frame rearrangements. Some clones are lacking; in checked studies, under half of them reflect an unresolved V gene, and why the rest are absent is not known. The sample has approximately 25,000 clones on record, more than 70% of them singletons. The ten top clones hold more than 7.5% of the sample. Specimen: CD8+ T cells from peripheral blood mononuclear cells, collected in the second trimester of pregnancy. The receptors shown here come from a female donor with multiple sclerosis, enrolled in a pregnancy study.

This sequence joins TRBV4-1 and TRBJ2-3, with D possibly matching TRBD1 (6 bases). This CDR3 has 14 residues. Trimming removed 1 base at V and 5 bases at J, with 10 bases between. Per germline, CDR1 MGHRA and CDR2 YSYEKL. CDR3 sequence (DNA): TGCGCCAGCAGCCAAGCAGGGGCCCAAGATACGCAGTATTTT. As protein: CASSQAGAQDTQYF.

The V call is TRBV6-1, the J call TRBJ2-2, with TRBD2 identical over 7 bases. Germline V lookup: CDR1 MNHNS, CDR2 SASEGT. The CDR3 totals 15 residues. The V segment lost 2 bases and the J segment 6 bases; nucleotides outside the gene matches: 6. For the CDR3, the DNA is TGTGCCAGCAGTGAACTGGTTGGGGGGGCCGGGGAGCTGTTTTTT. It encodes CASSELVGGAGELFF.

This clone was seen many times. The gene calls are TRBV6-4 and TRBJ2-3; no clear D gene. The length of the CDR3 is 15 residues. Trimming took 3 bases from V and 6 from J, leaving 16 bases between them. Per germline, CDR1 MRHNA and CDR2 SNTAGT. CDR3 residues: CASSESLDTGDTQYF. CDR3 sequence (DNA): TGTGCCAGCAGTGAAAGTCTTGACACTGGCGATACGCAGTATTTT.

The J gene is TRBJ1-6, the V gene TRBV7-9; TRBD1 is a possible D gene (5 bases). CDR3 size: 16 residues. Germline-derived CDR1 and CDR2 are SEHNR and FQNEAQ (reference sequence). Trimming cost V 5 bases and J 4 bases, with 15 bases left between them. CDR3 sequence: CASSPVGADYNSPLHF. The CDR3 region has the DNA TGTGCCAGCAGCCCTGTTGGGGCAGATTATAATTCACCCCTCCACTTT.

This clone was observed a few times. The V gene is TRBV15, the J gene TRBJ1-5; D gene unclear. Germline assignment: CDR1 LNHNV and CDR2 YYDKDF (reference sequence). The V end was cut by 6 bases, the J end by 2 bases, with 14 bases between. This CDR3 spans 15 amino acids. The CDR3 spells CATSRSRLGNQPQHF. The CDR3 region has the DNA TGTGCCACCAGTCGATCCCGACTGGGCAATCAGCCCCAGCATTTT.

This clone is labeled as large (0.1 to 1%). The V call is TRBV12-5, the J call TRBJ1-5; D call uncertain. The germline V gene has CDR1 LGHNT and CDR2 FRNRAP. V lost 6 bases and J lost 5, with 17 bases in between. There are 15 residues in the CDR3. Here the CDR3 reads CASGSSGPGDQPQHF. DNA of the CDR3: TGTGCTAGTGGCTCATCTGGGCCCGGCGATCAGCCCCAGCATTTT.

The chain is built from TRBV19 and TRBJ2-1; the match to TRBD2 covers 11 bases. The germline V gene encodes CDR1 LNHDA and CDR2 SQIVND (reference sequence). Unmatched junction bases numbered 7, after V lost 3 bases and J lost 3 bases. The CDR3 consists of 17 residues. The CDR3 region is CASSMALAGGDYNEQFF. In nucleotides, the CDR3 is TGTGCCAGTAGTATGGCCCTAGCGGGGGGTGACTACAATGAGCAGTTCTTC.

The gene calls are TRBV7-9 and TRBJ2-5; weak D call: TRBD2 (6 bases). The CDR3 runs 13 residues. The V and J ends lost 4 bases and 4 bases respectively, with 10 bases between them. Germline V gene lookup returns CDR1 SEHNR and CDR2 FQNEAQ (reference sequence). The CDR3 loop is CASSYRLGETQYF. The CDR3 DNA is TGTGCCAGCAGCTACCGACTAGGAGAGACCCAGTACTTC.

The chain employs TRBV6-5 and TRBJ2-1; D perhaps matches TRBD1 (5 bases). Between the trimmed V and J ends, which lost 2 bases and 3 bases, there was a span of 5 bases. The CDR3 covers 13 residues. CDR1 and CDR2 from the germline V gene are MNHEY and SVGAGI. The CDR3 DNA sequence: TGTGCCAGCAGTTACCAGGGCTACAATGAGCAGTTCTTC. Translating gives CASSYQGYNEQFF.